The 26 T cell receptor beta chains given below trace back to one sample, sequenced in a study of HIV-infected patients and healthy controls. TCRdb analysed the 5' RACE reads with MiXCR anew, one entry per CDR3 protein. The sample records around 20,000 distinct CDR3 sequences, approximately 18% being singletons. Sequencing was performed on CD8+ T cells from blood. The receptors here all came from a human donor in good health.

The CDR3 protein is CASSSPLGSLSYNEQFF. As DNA, the CDR3 is TGTGCCAGCAGCTCCCCTCTCGGGAGCCTCTCCTACAATGAGCAGTTCTTC. The rearrangement uses TRBV11-2 and TRBJ2-1; maybe TRBD2 (6 bases). This CDR3 is built from 17 residues. The V gene lost 4 bases and the J gene lost 0 bases, with 16 bases spanning the gap. The germline V gene has CDR1 SGHAT and CDR2 FQNNGV.

There are a few counts of this clonotype. The chain recombines TRBV4-1 with TRBJ2-7; 11 nucleotides line up with TRBD2. The germline V gene has CDR1 MGHRA and CDR2 YSYEKL. This CDR3 region has 15 residues. The V gene end was trimmed by 1 base and the J gene end by 4 bases; junction bases not matched to a gene: 3. CDR3 sequence (DNA): TGCGCCAGCAGCCAAGGGGCTAGCGGGAGGTACGAGCAGTACTTC. It translates to CASSQGASGRYEQYF.

This chain links TRBV7-9 with TRBJ2-1; 10 nucleotides align to TRBD2. The CDR3 loop spans 15 amino acids. Per the germline V gene, CDR1 is SEHNR and CDR2 is FQNEAQ (reference sequence). The V gene end was trimmed by 4 bases and the J gene end by 6 bases; junction bases not matched to a gene: 6. CDR3 residues: CASSSSGSPFNEQFF. For the CDR3, the DNA is TGTGCCAGCAGCTCTAGCGGGAGTCCTTTCAATGAGCAGTTCTTC.

In its sample, this clonotype was seen a few times. J is TRBJ2-7 and V is TRBV11-3, with 10 bases lining up with TRBD2. Per germline, CDR1 SGHNT and CDR2 YENEEA. The CDR3 covers 15 residues. The V and J ends lost 3 bases and 2 bases, in that order; junction bases with no gene match: 4. CDR3 loop: CASSLIAGGTYEQYF. CDR3 DNA sequence: TGTGCCAGCAGCTTGATAGCGGGAGGAACCTACGAGCAGTACTTC.

The V and J genes are TRBV10-3 and TRBJ2-6, with D possibly being TRBD1 (6 bases). The CDR3 has 17 amino acids. Germline values: CDR1 ENHRY, CDR2 SYGVKD. The V end lost 8 bases, the J end lost 0 bases, and 17 bases lay between the germline ends. The chain's CDR3 is CAIGDRFAISGANVLTF. Here the CDR3 DNA reads TGTGCCATCGGAGACAGGTTCGCCATCTCTGGGGCCAACGTCCTGACTTTC.

This clonotype was counted many times. V and J are TRBV6-2 or TRBV6-3 and TRBJ2-3, with a weak D call TRBD2 (6 bases). The CDR3 has 16 residues. The V gene's germline CDR1 is MNHEY and CDR2 SVGEGT. Trimming pared 0 bases from V and 3 bases from J, leaving 13 bases between. CDR3 loop: CASSYSAGRLTDTQYF. DNA of the CDR3: TGTGCCAGCAGTTACTCGGCGGGGCGACTAACAGATACGCAGTATTTT.

This clonotype has just a few counts. The chain uses TRBV29-1 and TRBJ1-2; no firm D call. Germline V gene lookup returns CDR1 SQVTM and CDR2 ANQGSEA. The CDR3 covers 13 residues. The V gene lost 0 bases and the J gene lost 8 bases, with 13 bases spanning the gap. In DNA, the CDR3 is TGCAGCGTTGAAGAGGCAAACTATGTGGGCTACACCTTC. Amino acid sequence: CSVEEANYVGYTF.

Only a few counts were recorded for this clonotype. The chain recombines TRBV18 with TRBJ2-1, with D possibly TRBD2 on 6 matching bases. The germline V gene has CDR1 KGHSH and CDR2 LQKENI. This CDR3 is 13 amino acids long. Deletions cut 3 bases from V and 7 bases from J, with 10 bases between. CDR3 DNA sequence: TGTGCCAGCTCACCCTTCCGGGGGAATGAGCAGTTCTTC. Its protein product is CASSPFRGNEQFF.

Ten or more counts support this clonotype. V usage is TRBV11-2 and J usage is TRBJ1-2; D call uncertain. CDR1 is SGHAT and CDR2 is FQNNGV in the germline V gene. CDR3 size: 11 residues. Trimming stripped 6 bases from V and 4 bases from J, with 6 bases between. CDR3 DNA: TGTGCCAGCAGTTCCGTCTATGGCTACACCTTC. Protein sequence: CASSSVYGYTF.

By sample share, this clonotype is medium-sized (0.01 to 0.1%). The chain has TRBV25-1 and TRBJ2-5; 7 nucleotides line up with TRBD2. This CDR3 region has 14 residues. CDR1 is MGHDK and CDR2 is SYGVNS in the germline V gene. V shed 1 base, J shed 4 bases, and the junction held 3 bases outside the gene matches. The chain's CDR3 is CASSELGGAETQYF. The DNA of the CDR3 is TGTGCCAGCAGTGAATTGGGAGGGGCAGAGACCCAGTACTTC.

The J gene is TRBJ1-5, the V gene TRBV7-2, with D unresolved. Trimming removed 3 bases from V and 2 bases from J, with 14 bases in between. Looked up from germline, CDR1 is SGHTA and CDR2 is FQGNSA. The CDR3 covers 16 residues. The CDR3 region is CASSLSGGWGNQPQHF. The CDR3 nucleotides are TGTGCCAGCAGCTTGTCTGGTGGCTGGGGCAATCAGCCCCAGCATTTT.

This clonotype was recorded a few times. J is TRBJ2-1 and V is TRBV7-2, with TRBD2 matching over 14 bases. This CDR3 is 16 amino acids long. Germline values: CDR1 SGHTA, CDR2 FQGNSA. V gave up 5 bases and J gave up 6 bases; unmatched junction bases: 6. CDR3 loop: CASSTGLAGVSNEQFF. The CDR3 bases are TGTGCCAGCAGCACGGGACTAGCGGGAGTGTCCAATGAGCAGTTCTTC.

This clonotype was counted a few times. The chain has TRBV14 and TRBJ2-7; D perhaps matches TRBD1 (7 bases). This CDR3 spans 14 amino acids. The V gene lost 1 base and the J gene lost 6 bases, with 13 bases spanning the gap. Germline V lookup: CDR1 SGHDN, CDR2 FVKESK. The CDR3 DNA sequence: TGTGCCAGCAGCCAAGTGGGCAGGGGGGCCGAGCAGTACTTC. It codes for CASSQVGRGAEQYF. Combining the CDR3 with reference TRBV14 and TRBJ2-7 gives the whole variable domain EAGVTQFPSHSVIEKGQTVTLRCDPISGHDNLYWYRRVMGKEIKFLLHFVKESKQDESGMPNNRFLAERTGGTYSTLKVQPAELEDSGVYFCASSQVGRGAEQYFGPGTRLTVT.

The sample holds a few counts of this clonotype. J is TRBJ1-1 and V is TRBV11-2, with D hard to call. V was clipped by 4 bases and J by 10 bases, with 19 bases between them. CDR3 size: 14 residues. Germline values: CDR1 SGHAT, CDR2 FQNNGV. The CDR3 loop reads CASSSSRFDLGAFF. The CDR3 DNA follows: TGTGCCAGCAGCTCTAGTCGGTTTGATTTGGGAGCTTTCTTT.

The rearrangement uses TRBV3-1 and TRBJ2-3, with 8 bases lining up with TRBD2. Germline CDR1 LGHDT, CDR2 YNNKEL (reference sequence). Germline trimming cut 0 bases from V and 3 bases from J; bases unmatched to any gene: 5. This CDR3 region has 16 residues. In nucleotides, the CDR3 is TGTGCCAGCAGCCAAGATACCGGGAGGGCAACAGATACGCAGTATTTT. It is translated as CASSQDTGRATDTQYF.

The chain combines TRBV4-1 with TRBJ1-3; unclear D gene. The CDR3 totals 15 residues. Per the germline V gene, CDR1 is MGHRA and CDR2 is YSYEKL. Trimming stripped 3 bases from V and 8 bases from J, with 17 bases between. The DNA for the CDR3 is TGCGCCAGCAGCCACGTAACCGGGCCCCGAGACACCATATATTTT. This codes for CASSHVTGPRDTIYF.

The chain links TRBV5-5 to TRBJ1-1; D might be TRBD1 (6 bases). V dropped 2 bases and J dropped 4 bases, with 21 bases sitting between them. The CDR3 loop spans 17 amino acids. CDR1 is SGHKS, CDR2 YYEKEE, per germline (reference sequence). The CDR3 sequence is CASSLLTIGGAGTEAFF. The CDR3 DNA follows: TGTGCCAGCAGCTTACTCACAATAGGGGGGGCGGGCACTGAAGCTTTCTTT.

This clonotype was observed many times. The chain recombines TRBV5-5 with TRBJ1-5, with D unresolved. V was pared by 4 bases and J by 7 bases, with 12 bases between. Germline values: CDR1 SGHKS, CDR2 YYEKEE (reference sequence). The CDR3 has 13 residues. This CDR3 reads CASSIGSLQPQHF. CDR3 DNA: TGTGCCAGCAGCATTGGGTCTCTCCAGCCCCAGCATTTT. Complete variable domain (other parts from reference TRBV5-5 and TRBJ1-5): DAGVTQSPTHLIKTRGQQVTLRCSPISGHKSVSWYQQVLGQGPQFIFQYYEKEERGRGNFPDRFSARQFPNYSSELNVNALLLGDSALYLCASSIGSLQPQHFGDGTRLSIL.

This clonotype was recorded at least ten times. The chain carries TRBV29-1 and TRBJ2-5; TRBD1 agrees at 9 bases. This CDR3 comprises 16 residues. With 0 bases clipped from V and 3 bases from J, the junction kept 8 bases outside the gene matches. Germline V gene data show CDR1 as SQVTM and CDR2 as ANQGSEA. The CDR3, as DNA: TGCAGCGTTGAAGATGTCCGGGACAGGGACGAAGAGACCCAGTACTTC. The encoded protein is CSVEDVRDRDEETQYF. The variable domain in full, completed from reference TRBV29-1 and TRBJ2-5, reads SAVISQKPSRDICQRGTSLTIQCQVDSQVTMMFWYRQQPGQSLTLIATANQGSEATYESGFVIDKFPISRPNLTFSTLTVSNMSPEDSSIYLCSVEDVRDRDEETQYFGPGTRLLVL.

This clonotype came up a few times. The chain combines TRBV7-3 with TRBJ2-7, with 9 bases fitting TRBD1. J gave up 5 bases and V 5 bases, and 10 bases lay outside the gene matches. Germline loops: CDR1 SGHTA, CDR2 FQGTGA. The CDR3 spans 15 residues. The CDR3 loop is CASSPGQGLLDEQYF. The CDR3 coding sequence is TGTGCCAGCAGCCCCGGACAGGGGCTTTTGGACGAGCAGTACTTC.

This clonotype has at least ten counts. The chain couples TRBV29-1 to TRBJ2-5, with D possibly being TRBD2 (5 bases). Germline CDR1 is SQVTM and CDR2 is ANQGSEA. The CDR3 runs 14 residues. Trimming shortened V by 7 bases and J by 4 bases, and 19 bases separated the two germline ends. CDR3 region: CSAHGRRYPETQYF. Here the CDR3 DNA reads TGCAGCGCTCATGGCCGGAGGTACCCAGAGACCCAGTACTTC. Complete variable domain (other parts from reference TRBV29-1 and TRBJ2-5): SAVISQKPSRDICQRGTSLTIQCQVDSQVTMMFWYRQQPGQSLTLIATANQGSEATYESGFVIDKFPISRPNLTFSTLTVSNMSPEDSSIYLCSAHGRRYPETQYFGPGTRLLVL.

This chain links TRBV4-1 with TRBJ1-2; D ambiguous. The CDR3 has 14 residues. Trimming pared 0 bases from V and 8 bases from J, leaving 13 bases between. From germline, CDR1 is MGHRA and CDR2 YSYEKL. The CDR3 is CASSQDNWTGGYTF. The CDR3, as DNA: TGCGCCAGCAGCCAAGATAATTGGACGGGGGGCTACACCTTC.

The V call is TRBV12-3 or TRBV12-4, the J call TRBJ2-1; 9 bases are shared with TRBD2. V lost 5 bases to trimming and J lost 6 bases; unmatched junction nucleotides: 5. This CDR3 is built from 14 residues. CDR3 amino acids: CASSPGGRANEQFF. DNA of the CDR3: TGTGCCAGCAGTCCGGGCGGGAGGGCCAATGAGCAGTTCTTC.

By its share, this clonotype is medium-sized (0.01 to 0.1%). The chain joins TRBV18 to TRBJ2-3; D is possibly TRBD2 (6 bases). V shed 2 bases and J shed 6 bases, with 18 bases lying between them. This CDR3 is 16 amino acids long. In germline, CDR1 is KGHSH, CDR2 LQKENI. CDR3 in amino acids: CASSPERAYFRDTQYF. Here the CDR3 DNA reads TGTGCCAGCTCACCAGAGCGGGCCTATTTCCGGGATACGCAGTATTTT.

The chain is built from TRBV29-1 and TRBJ2-1; TRBD2 might be the D (6 bases). The V and J ends lost 3 bases and 6 bases respectively, with 12 bases between them. The germline gives CDR1 SQVTM, CDR2 ANQGSEA. This CDR3 region has 13 residues. The CDR3 sequence is CSVEGGYPNEQFF. The CDR3 bases are TGCAGCGTTGAGGGGGGATATCCCAATGAGCAGTTCTTC.

This clonotype has a count of ten or more. The CDR3 loop reads CASSFSGGGEQYF. As DNA, the CDR3 is TGTGCCAGCAGTTTTAGCGGGGGAGGCGAGCAGTACTTC. This chain uses TRBV6-6 with TRBJ2-7, with TRBD2 matching 9 bases. V shed 4 bases, J shed 6 bases, and the junction held 4 bases outside the gene matches. This CDR3 has 13 amino acids. The V gene's germline CDR1 is MNHNY and CDR2 SVGAGI (reference sequence).